The following is a T cell receptor (beta chain) sequence with its context. Its antigen is unknown. This sample was taken from a study of B cell selection in AIRE deficiency. Regarding the study as a whole: TCRbeta-only data showed roughly 37% of shared healthy Treg sequences in healthy Tconv. Patient Tconv cells held about 31% of Treg sequences shared by healthy donors.

Clones were sequenced by immunoSEQ multiplex PCR, and TCRdb holds only the in-frame ones, with some missing. Altogether roughly 18,000 clones are present, about 93% being singletons, with the ten largest covering under 0.9%. V lost 9 bases and J lost 3; bases outside the gene matches: 9. Per germline, CDR1 WSHSY and CDR2 SAAADI. This CDR3 has 14 residues. Regulatory T cells were sorted as CD4+CD25hiCD127low/negative cells. Material for sequencing was CD4+CD25+ Tregs sorted from PBMCs. J is TRBJ2-7 and V is TRBV10-2, with 9 bases that match TRBD1. The sequence derives from a human donor in good health. The CDR3 reads CASKKGTGSYEQYF. The DNA of the CDR3 is TGCGCCAGTAAAAAGGGGACAGGGAGCTACGAGCAGTACTTC.